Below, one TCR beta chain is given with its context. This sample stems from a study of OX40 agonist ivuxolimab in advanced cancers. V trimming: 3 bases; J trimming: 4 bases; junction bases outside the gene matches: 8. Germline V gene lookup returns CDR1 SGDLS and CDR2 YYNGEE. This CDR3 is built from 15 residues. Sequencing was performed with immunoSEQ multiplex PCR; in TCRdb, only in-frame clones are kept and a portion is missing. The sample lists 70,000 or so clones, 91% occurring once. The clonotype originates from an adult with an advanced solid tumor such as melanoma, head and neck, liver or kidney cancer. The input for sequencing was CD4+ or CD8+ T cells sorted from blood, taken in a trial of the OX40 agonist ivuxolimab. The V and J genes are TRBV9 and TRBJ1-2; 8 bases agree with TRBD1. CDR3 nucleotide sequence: TGTGCCAGCAGCGCGTATGGGGACAGGACCTATGGCTACACCTTC. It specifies CASSAYGDRTYGYTF.